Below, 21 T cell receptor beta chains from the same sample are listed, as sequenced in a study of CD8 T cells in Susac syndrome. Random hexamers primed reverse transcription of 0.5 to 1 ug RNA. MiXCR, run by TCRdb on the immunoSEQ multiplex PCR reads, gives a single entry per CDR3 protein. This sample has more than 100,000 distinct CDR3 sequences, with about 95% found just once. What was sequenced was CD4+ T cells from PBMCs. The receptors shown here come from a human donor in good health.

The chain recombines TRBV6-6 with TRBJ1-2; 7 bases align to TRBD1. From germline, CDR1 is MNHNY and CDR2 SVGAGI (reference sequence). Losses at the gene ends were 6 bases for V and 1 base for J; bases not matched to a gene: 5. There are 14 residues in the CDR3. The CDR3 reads CASRQGPLNYGYTF. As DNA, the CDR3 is TGTGCCAGCAGACAGGGGCCACTTAACTATGGCTACACCTTC.

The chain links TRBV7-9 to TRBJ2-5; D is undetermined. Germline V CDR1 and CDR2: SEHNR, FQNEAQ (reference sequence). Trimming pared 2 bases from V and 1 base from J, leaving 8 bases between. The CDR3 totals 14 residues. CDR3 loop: CASSLLLSQETQYF. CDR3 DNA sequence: TGTGCCAGCAGCTTACTGTTATCCCAAGAGACCCAGTACTTC.

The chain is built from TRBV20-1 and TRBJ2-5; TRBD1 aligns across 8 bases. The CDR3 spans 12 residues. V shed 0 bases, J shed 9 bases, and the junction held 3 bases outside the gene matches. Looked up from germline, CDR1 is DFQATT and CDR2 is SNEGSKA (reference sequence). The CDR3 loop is CSARDTGGPQYF. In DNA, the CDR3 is TGCAGTGCTAGAGATACAGGGGGGCCCCAGTACTTC.

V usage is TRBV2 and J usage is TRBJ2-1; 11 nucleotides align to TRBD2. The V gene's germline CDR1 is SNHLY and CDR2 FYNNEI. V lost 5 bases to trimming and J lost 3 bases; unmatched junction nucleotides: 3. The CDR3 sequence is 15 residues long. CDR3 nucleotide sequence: TGTGCCAGCAGTCCCGGGACTAGCGGCTACAATGAGCAGTTCTTC. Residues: CASSPGTSGYNEQFF.

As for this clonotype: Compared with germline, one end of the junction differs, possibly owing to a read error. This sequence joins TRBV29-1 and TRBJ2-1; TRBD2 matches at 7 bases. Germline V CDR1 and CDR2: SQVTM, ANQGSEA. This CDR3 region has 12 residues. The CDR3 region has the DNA TGTATGGGAGGGTATTCCTACAATGAGCAGTTCTTC. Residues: CMGGYSYNEQFF.

The DNA of the CDR3 is TGTGCCAGCAGTTTCGACAGGGGAGACTATGGCTACACCTTC. This encodes CASSFDRGDYGYTF. The J gene is TRBJ1-2, the V gene TRBV6-5, with 8 bases identical to TRBD1. Germline-derived CDR1 and CDR2 are MNHEY and SVGAGI. This CDR3 comprises 14 residues. J gave up 3 bases and V 4 bases, and 4 bases lay outside the gene matches.

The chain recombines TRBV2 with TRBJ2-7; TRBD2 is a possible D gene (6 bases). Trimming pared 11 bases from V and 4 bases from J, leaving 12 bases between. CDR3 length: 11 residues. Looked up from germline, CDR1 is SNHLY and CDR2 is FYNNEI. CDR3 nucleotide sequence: TGTGCCCACGGGGGAGAATACGAGCAGTACTTC. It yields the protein CAHGGEYEQYF.

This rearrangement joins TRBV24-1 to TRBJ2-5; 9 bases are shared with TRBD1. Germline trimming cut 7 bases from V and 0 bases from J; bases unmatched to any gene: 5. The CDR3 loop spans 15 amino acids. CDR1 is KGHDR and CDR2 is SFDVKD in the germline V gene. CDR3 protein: CATRGGTGYQETQYF. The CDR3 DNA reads TGTGCCACCAGAGGGGGGACAGGGTACCAAGAGACCCAGTACTTC.

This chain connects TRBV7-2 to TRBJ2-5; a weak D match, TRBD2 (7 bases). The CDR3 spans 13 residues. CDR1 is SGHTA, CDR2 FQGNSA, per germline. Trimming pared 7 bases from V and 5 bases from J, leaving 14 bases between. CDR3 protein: CASTKKGGETQYF. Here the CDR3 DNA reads TGTGCCAGCACCAAGAAGGGGGGGGAGACCCAGTACTTC.

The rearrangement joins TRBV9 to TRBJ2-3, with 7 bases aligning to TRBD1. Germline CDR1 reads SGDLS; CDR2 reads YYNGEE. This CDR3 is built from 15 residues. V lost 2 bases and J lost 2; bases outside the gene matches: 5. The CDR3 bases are TGTGCCAGCAGCGTTAGGGACAGTATCACAGATACGCAGTATTTT. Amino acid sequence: CASSVRDSITDTQYF.

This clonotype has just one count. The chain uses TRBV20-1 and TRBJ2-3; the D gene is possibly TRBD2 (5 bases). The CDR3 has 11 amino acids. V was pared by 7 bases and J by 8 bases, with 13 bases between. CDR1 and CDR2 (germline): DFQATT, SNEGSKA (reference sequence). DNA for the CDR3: TGCAGTGAACTACTAGAAAGTACGCAGTATTTT. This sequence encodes CSELLESTQYF.

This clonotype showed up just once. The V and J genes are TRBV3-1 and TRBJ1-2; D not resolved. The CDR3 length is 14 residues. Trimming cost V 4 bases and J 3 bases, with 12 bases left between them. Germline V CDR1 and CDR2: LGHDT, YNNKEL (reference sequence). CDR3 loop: CASSLPYSYYGYTF. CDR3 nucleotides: TGTGCCAGCAGCCTACCATACAGCTACTATGGCTACACCTTC.

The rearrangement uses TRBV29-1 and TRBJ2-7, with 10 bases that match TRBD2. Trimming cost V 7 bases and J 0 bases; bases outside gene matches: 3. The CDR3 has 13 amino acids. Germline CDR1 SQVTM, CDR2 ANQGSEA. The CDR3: CSAAGGSSYEQYF. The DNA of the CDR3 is TGCAGCGCAGCGGGAGGGAGCTCCTACGAGCAGTACTTC.

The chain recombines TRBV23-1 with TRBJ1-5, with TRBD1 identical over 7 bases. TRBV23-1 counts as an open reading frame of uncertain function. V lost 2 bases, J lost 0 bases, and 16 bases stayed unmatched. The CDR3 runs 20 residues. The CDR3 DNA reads TGCGCCAGCAGTCAACTGACAGGGTGCCCTCCAAAATATAGCAATCAGCCCCAGCATTTT. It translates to CASSQLTGCPPKYSNQPQHF.

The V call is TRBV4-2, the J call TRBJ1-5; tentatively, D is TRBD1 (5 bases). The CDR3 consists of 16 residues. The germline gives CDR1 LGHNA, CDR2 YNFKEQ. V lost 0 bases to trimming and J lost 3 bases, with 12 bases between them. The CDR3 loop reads CASSQDTGVFNQPQHF. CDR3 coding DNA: TGTGCCAGCAGCCAAGACACAGGAGTCTTCAATCAGCCCCAGCATTTT.

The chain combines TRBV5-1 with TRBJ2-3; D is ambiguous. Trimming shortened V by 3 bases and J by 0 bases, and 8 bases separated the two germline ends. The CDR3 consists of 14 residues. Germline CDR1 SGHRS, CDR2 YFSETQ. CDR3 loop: CASSSDSSTDTQYF. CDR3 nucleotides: TGCGCCAGCAGCTCCGATTCTAGCACAGATACGCAGTATTTT.

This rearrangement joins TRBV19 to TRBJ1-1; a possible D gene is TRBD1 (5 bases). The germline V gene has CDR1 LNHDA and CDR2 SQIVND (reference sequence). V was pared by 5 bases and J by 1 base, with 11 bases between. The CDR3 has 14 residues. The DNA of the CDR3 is TGTGCCAGTAGTGTGCAGGGTGGGAACACTGAAGCTTTCTTT. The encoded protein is CASSVQGGNTEAFF.

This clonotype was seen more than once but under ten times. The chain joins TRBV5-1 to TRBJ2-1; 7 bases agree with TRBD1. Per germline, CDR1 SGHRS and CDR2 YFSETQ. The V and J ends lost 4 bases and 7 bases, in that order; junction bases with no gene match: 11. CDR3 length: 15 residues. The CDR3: CASSPGQTNGNEQFF. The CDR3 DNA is TGCGCCAGCAGCCCGGGACAGACCAACGGGAATGAGCAGTTCTTC.

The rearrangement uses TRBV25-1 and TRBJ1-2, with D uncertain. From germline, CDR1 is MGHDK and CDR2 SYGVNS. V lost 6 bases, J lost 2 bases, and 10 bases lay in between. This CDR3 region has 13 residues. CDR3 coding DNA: TGTGCCAGCAGCGCGAACACAAACTATGGCTACACCTTC. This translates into CASSANTNYGYTF.

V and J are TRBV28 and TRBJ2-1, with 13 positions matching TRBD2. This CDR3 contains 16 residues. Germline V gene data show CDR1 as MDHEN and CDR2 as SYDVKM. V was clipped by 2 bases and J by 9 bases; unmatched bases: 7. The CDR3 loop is CASSLITSGRALEQFF. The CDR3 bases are TGTGCCAGCAGTTTAATTACTAGCGGGAGGGCCCTTGAGCAGTTCTTC.

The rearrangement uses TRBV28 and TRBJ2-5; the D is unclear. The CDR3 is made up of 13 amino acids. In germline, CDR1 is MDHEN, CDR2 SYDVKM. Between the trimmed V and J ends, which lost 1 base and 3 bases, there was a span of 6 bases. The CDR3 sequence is CASSLSVEETQYF. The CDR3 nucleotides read TGTGCCAGCAGTTTATCTGTAGAAGAGACCCAGTACTTC. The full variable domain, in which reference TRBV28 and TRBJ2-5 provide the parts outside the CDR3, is DVKVTQSSRYLVKRTGEKVFLECVQDMDHENMFWYRQDPGLGLRLIYFSYDVKMKEKGDIPEGYSVSREKKERFSLILESASTNQTSMYLCASSLSVEETQYFGPGTRLLVL.